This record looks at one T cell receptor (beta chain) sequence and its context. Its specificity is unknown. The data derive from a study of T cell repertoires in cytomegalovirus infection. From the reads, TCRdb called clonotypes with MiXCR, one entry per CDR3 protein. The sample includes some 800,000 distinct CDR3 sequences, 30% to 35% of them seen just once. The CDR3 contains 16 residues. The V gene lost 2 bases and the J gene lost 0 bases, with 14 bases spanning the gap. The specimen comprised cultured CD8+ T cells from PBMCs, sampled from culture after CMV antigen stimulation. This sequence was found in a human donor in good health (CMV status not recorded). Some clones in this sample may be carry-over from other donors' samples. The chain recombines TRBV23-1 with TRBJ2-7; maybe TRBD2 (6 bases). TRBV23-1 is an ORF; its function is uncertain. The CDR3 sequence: CASSQRDCAISYEQYV. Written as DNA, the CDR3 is TGCGCCAGCAGTCAAAGGGACTGCGCGATCTCCTACGAGCAGTACGTC.